This T cell receptor beta chain was identified during a study of blood T cell repertoires in COVID-19. Trimming shortened V by 4 bases and J by 9 bases, and 14 bases separated the two germline ends. Germline CDR1 reads SGHNT; CDR2 reads YYREEE (reference sequence). CDR3 size: 13 residues. Assay: immunoSEQ multiplex PCR; the TCRdb copy retains only in-frame clones and omits some. Found here are around 200,000 clones, roughly four fifths of them singletons; the top ten hold 4% to 5.5%. The receptor's source is a man in his forties or fifties with active or convalescent COVID-19. The sample consisted of peripheral blood. The genes are TRBV5-4 and TRBJ2-1, with D perhaps matching TRBD1 (5 bases). The CDR3 DNA sequence: TGTGCCAGCAGCACCGAGCTGGGGCTTGAGCAGTTCTTC. As protein: CASSTELGLEQFF.